These 32 T cell receptor beta chains were sequenced from one sample in a study of post-analysis software for immune sequencing data. TCR beta cDNA libraries included unique molecular identifiers. In TCRdb, the PCR reads were re-called with MiXCR into one record per CDR3 protein. The sample yields hundreds of thousands of distinct CDR3 sequences, 25% to 30% seen once. Study-wide findings and caveats: Five or six TRBV segments appeared more often in patients than in controls, and TRBV5-6, TRBV5-1 and TRBV20-1 were among these.

No antigen has been assigned to these receptors. The sample comprised blood. The receptors originated from a girl aged 10 to 17 with multiple sclerosis.

This clonotype appeared a few times. This chain uses TRBV9 with TRBJ2-1; no reliable D call. The CDR3 length is 11 residues. CDR1 is SGDLS and CDR2 is YYNGEE in the germline V gene. V was shortened by 3 bases and J by 12 bases, with 10 bases between the two germline ends. CDR3 in DNA: TGTGCCAGCAGCGGCGGTGCTGGGCAGTTCTTC. This translates into CASSGGAGQFF.

This chain links TRBV6-2 or TRBV6-3 with TRBJ1-1; D may be TRBD1 (5 bases). Looked up from germline, CDR1 is MNHEY and CDR2 is SVGEGT. This CDR3 has 14 residues. Trimming stripped 5 bases from V and 4 bases from J, with 14 bases between. The CDR3 region is CASSKGPPSTEAFF. CDR3 coding DNA: TGTGCCAGCAGTAAGGGACCACCCAGCACTGAAGCTTTCTTT.

The CDR3 DNA follows: TGTGCCAGCAGTGCTGAGACAGCGAGCTCCTACGAGCAGTACTTC. Encoded protein: CASSAETASSYEQYF. The gene calls are TRBV2 and TRBJ2-7, with TRBD1 as a possible D gene (5 bases). Germline V gene sequence: CDR1 SNHLY, CDR2 FYNNEI. V gave up 4 bases and J gave up 0 bases, with 13 bases separating them. This CDR3 contains 15 residues.

The CDR3 region has the DNA TGTGCCATCAGTGACTTCGGGACAGGGGACCACGAGCAGTACTTC. It encodes CAISDFGTGDHEQYF. The rearrangement links TRBV10-3 to TRBJ2-7; 10 positions agree with TRBD1. Losses at the gene ends were 3 bases for V and 5 bases for J; bases not matched to a gene: 7. The CDR3 totals 15 residues. Germline CDR1 reads ENHRY; CDR2 reads SYGVKD.

This clonotype has a handful of counts. This chain links TRBV3-1 with TRBJ2-1; D remains ambiguous. This CDR3 comprises 14 residues. Germline loops: CDR1 LGHDT, CDR2 YNNKEL (reference sequence). Trimming pared 0 bases from V and 6 bases from J, leaving 9 bases between. CDR3 bases: TGTGCCAGCAGCCAAGATTGGGTATCCAATGAGCAGTTCTTC. Translated: CASSQDWVSNEQFF.

The rearrangement links TRBV7-8 to TRBJ2-3; possibly TRBD2 for D (5 bases). CDR1 is SGHVS and CDR2 is FQNEAQ in the germline V gene. The CDR3 loop spans 12 amino acids. Trimming stripped 3 bases from V and 8 bases from J, with 9 bases between. The CDR3 here is CASSLDWTTQYF. The CDR3 DNA sequence: TGTGCCAGCAGCTTGGACTGGACTACGCAGTATTTT.

The gene calls are TRBV27 and TRBJ1-1; D is uncertain. The CDR3 is 15 residues long. Germline CDR1 is MNHEY and CDR2 is SMNVEV (reference sequence). V dropped 3 bases and J dropped 1 base, with 12 bases sitting between them. The CDR3 sequence: CASSFGRSGNTEAFF. In DNA, the CDR3 is TGTGCCAGCAGTTTCGGAAGATCAGGGAACACTGAAGCTTTCTTT.

This clonotype showed up just a few times. The chain links TRBV6-5 to TRBJ2-1; 16 nucleotides match TRBD2. The V segment lost 2 bases and the J segment 8 bases; nucleotides outside the gene matches: 15. CDR1 and CDR2 from the germline V gene are MNHEY and SVGAGI. This CDR3 has 20 residues. CDR3 sequence: CASSYPGLAGGPDFADEQFF. Written as DNA, the CDR3 is TGTGCCAGCAGTTACCCGGGACTAGCGGGGGGGCCCGACTTCGCCGATGAGCAGTTCTTC.

The chain uses TRBV7-2 and TRBJ2-3, with 13 positions matching TRBD2. CDR1 SGHTA and CDR2 FQGNSA come from the germline V gene. This CDR3 contains 19 residues. V was pared by 5 bases and J by 6 bases, with 17 bases of the junction left unmatched. In DNA, the CDR3 is TGTGCCAGCAGCCCAAATCGACTAGCGGGAGGTTGGGTTTGGGATACGCAGTATTTT. Its translation is CASSPNRLAGGWVWDTQYF.

J is TRBJ1-1 and V is TRBV6-6; the D is unclear. The length of the CDR3 is 12 residues. Germline assignment: CDR1 MNHNY and CDR2 SVGAGI (reference sequence). V dropped 7 bases and J dropped 4 bases, with 10 bases sitting between them. The CDR3 spells CASNNPGTEAFF. The CDR3 nucleotides are TGTGCCAGCAACAACCCCGGCACTGAAGCTTTCTTT.

There are many counts of this clonotype. This chain joins TRBV5-6 and TRBJ2-7; D uncertain. Germline-derived CDR1 and CDR2 are SGHDT and YYEEEE. The CDR3 has 14 amino acids. Trimming cost V 1 base and J 6 bases, with 14 bases left between them. The CDR3 DNA sequence: TGTGCCAGCAGCTTGTTTCCCCCTAAGGTCGAGCAGTACTTC. Amino acids: CASSLFPPKVEQYF.

This clonotype turned up a few times. This chain uses TRBV20-1 with TRBJ1-5, with a weak D call TRBD1 (6 bases). Looked up from germline, CDR1 is DFQATT and CDR2 is SNEGSKA (reference sequence). V was clipped by 3 bases and J by 3 bases, with 15 bases between them. CDR3 length: 15 amino acids. The CDR3 bases are TGCAGTGCTAGCATCTCGGACAGTCACAATCAGCCCCAGCATTTT. This sequence encodes CSASISDSHNQPQHF.

The rearrangement joins TRBV29-1 to TRBJ1-1; D gene uncertain. The CDR3 extends over 12 amino acids. V was cut by 6 bases and J by 3 bases, with 11 bases left in between. Germline V gene lookup returns CDR1 SQVTM and CDR2 ANQGSEA. The CDR3 loop is CSVGYSDTEAFF. CDR3 DNA: TGCAGCGTCGGGTACTCAGACACTGAAGCTTTCTTT.

This clonotype was picked up a small number of times. Written as DNA, the CDR3 is TGCAGCGTTGCCAGGGATAGCAATCAGCCCCAGCATTTT. Amino acid sequence: CSVARDSNQPQHF. The rearrangement joins TRBV29-1 to TRBJ1-5, with D tentatively TRBD1 (5 bases). The germline V gene encodes CDR1 SQVTM and CDR2 ANQGSEA. The ends were cut back, 4 bases at V and 0 bases at J, with 7 bases in the middle. CDR3 length: 13 amino acids.

This chain uses TRBV7-2 with TRBJ2-2; 12 bases match TRBD2. The CDR3 runs to 18 residues. The germline V gene has CDR1 SGHTA and CDR2 FQGNSA. V gave up 4 bases and J gave up 5 bases; unmatched junction bases: 11. The CDR3 DNA is TGTGCCAGCAGCTCCCGGCAGAAGCTAGCGGGAGGGACCGGGGAGCTGTTTTTT. It yields the protein CASSSRQKLAGGTGELFF.

This clonotype was seen more than once but under ten times. The CDR3 loop reads CASRKTPANNEQFF. CDR3 in DNA: TGTGCCAGCAGAAAGACCCCCGCCAACAATGAGCAGTTCTTC. V and J are TRBV11-2 and TRBJ2-1; D gene uncertain. The germline V gene has CDR1 SGHAT and CDR2 FQNNGV. Trimming took 6 bases from V and 5 from J, leaving 14 bases between them. The CDR3 has 14 amino acids.

This clonotype was counted only a few times. This rearrangement joins TRBV6-2 or TRBV6-3 to TRBJ2-1, with TRBD2 identical over 7 bases. The junction had 2 bases not matched to a gene; V was cut back by 8 bases and J by 1 base. This CDR3 has 13 amino acids. The germline CDR1 and CDR2 sequences are MNHEY and SVGEGT. The CDR3, as DNA: TGTGCCAGCGGGAGGGCGTCCTACAATGAGCAGTTCTTC. This codes for CASGRASYNEQFF.

The CDR3 loop reads CASSQVGGSRYNEQFF. Here the CDR3 DNA reads TGCGCCAGCAGCCAAGTTGGAGGGAGTCGTTACAATGAGCAGTTCTTC. The chain recombines TRBV4-3 with TRBJ2-1; possible D gene TRBD2, 6 bases. V shed 1 base and J shed 4 bases, with 14 bases lying between them. The germline V gene has CDR1 LGHNA and CDR2 YSLEER. This CDR3 region has 16 residues.

This clonotype showed up just a few times. The chain couples TRBV29-1 to TRBJ1-1; D not certain. The germline CDR1 and CDR2 sequences are SQVTM and ANQGSEA. The CDR3 has 13 residues. V lost 3 bases and J lost 5, with 13 bases in between. DNA for the CDR3: TGCAGCGTTGAGGGCGACCGGCAGACTGAAGCTTTCTTT. It yields the protein CSVEGDRQTEAFF.

This chain uses TRBV6-5 with TRBJ1-5, with 12 bases lining up with TRBD1. This CDR3 contains 14 residues. Germline values: CDR1 MNHEY, CDR2 SVGAGI. Trimming at V came to 10 bases and at J to 6 bases, leaving 7 bases not matched to a gene. The CDR3 spells CATGGDRGPQPQHF. CDR3 sequence (DNA): TGTGCCACAGGGGGGGACAGGGGGCCTCAGCCCCAGCATTTT.

For this clonotype: A read error is likely, as this CDR3 ends without the conserved phenylalanine or tryptophan. The chain combines TRBV12-3 or TRBV12-4 with TRBJ2-7; D is uncertain. This CDR3 region has 12 residues. With 3 bases removed from V and 2 bases from J, the gap between germline ends came to 5 bases. DNA for the CDR3: TGTGCCAGCAGTTTCCTAGCCTACGAGCAGTACTAC. Translating it yields CASSFLAYEQYY.

This clonotype has a handful of counts. V and J are TRBV20-1 and TRBJ1-2; TRBD1 is a possible D gene (5 bases). There are 16 residues in the CDR3. Germline CDR1 is DFQATT and CDR2 is SNEGSKA (reference sequence). Trimming removed 1 base from V and 0 bases from J, with 15 bases in between. For the CDR3, the DNA is TGCAGTGCTAGAGCCCCCCGAGGGACCCCTAACTATGGCTACACCTTC. It translates to CSARAPRGTPNYGYTF.

This chain uses TRBV7-2 with TRBJ2-1; perhaps TRBD1 as D (6 bases). The CDR3 is 15 residues long. Germline V gene sequence: CDR1 SGHTA, CDR2 FQGNSA. Trimming pared 4 bases from V and 7 bases from J, leaving 17 bases between. The CDR3 loop is CASSSYRVEGNEQFF. The CDR3 DNA reads TGTGCCAGCAGCTCCTACAGGGTCGAGGGGAATGAGCAGTTCTTC.

On this clonotype itself: The junction departs from germline at one end; a sequencing error may be responsible. The CDR3 nucleotides are TGCGCCAGCGGCTTACAGGGGGCGTCCTACAATGAGCAGTACTTC. The encoded protein is CASGLQGASYNEQYF. This rearrangement joins TRBV5-1 to TRBJ2-1, with TRBD1 matching 9 bases. With the DNA end fitting TRBJ2-7 better, the J assignment may be wrong. From germline, CDR1 is SGHRS and CDR2 YFSETQ. The CDR3 covers 15 residues.

Comment on this clonotype: An end of the junction differs from the germline gene, which may be a read error. The V and J genes are TRBV28 and TRBJ2-3, with D hard to call. This CDR3 comprises 15 residues. Germline V gene data show CDR1 as MDHEN and CDR2 as SYDVKM. CDR3 coding DNA: TGTGCCAGCAGTTCCCCTCGCCGGATCACAGATACGCTGTATTTT. Its translation: CASSSPRRITDTLYF.

V usage is TRBV10-3 and J usage is TRBJ2-7, with 12 positions matching TRBD2. The CDR3 extends over 16 amino acids. With 0 bases clipped from V and 6 bases from J, the junction kept 6 bases outside the gene matches. Per germline, CDR1 ENHRY and CDR2 SYGVKD. The CDR3 DNA reads TGTGCCATCAGTGAGTCTCGTCTAGCGGGAGGGCGCGAGCAGTACTTC. Translating gives CAISESRLAGGREQYF.

The table lists this clonotype with a few counts. This chain uses TRBV29-1 with TRBJ2-3, with TRBD1 as a possible D gene (6 bases). The CDR3 length is 15 residues. V was clipped by 4 bases and J by 0 bases, with 14 bases between them. The germline gives CDR1 SQVTM, CDR2 ANQGSEA. CDR3 DNA: TGCAGCGTTGCTGGGACACCCTGGAGCACAGATACGCAGTATTTT. Encoded protein: CSVAGTPWSTDTQYF.

This clonotype was seen a few times. The chain is built from TRBV29-1 and TRBJ2-1; 12 bases agree with TRBD2. V lost 1 base, J lost 7 bases, and 2 bases stayed unmatched. CDR1 SQVTM and CDR2 ANQGSEA come from the germline V gene. The CDR3 loop spans 14 amino acids. CDR3 region: CSVEGLAGANEQFF. In DNA form, the CDR3 reads TGCAGCGTTGAAGGACTAGCGGGAGCGAATGAGCAGTTCTTC.

This clonotype has more than one count but fewer than ten. V gene TRBV28 combines with J gene TRBJ1-2, with TRBD1 as a possible D gene (6 bases). The CDR3 consists of 14 residues. Germline loops: CDR1 MDHEN, CDR2 SYDVKM. Deletions cut 4 bases from V and 7 bases from J, with 16 bases between. The CDR3 region is CASSSEHRVAGYTF. The CDR3 DNA is TGTGCCAGCAGTTCAGAACACAGGGTGGCTGGCTACACCTTC.

This clonotype was seen only a few times. V gene TRBV28 combines with J gene TRBJ2-4; TRBD1 matches 12 bases. This CDR3 spans 18 amino acids. Germline-derived CDR1 and CDR2 are MDHEN and SYDVKM. Trimming removed 3 bases from V and 1 base from J; junction bases left unmatched: 7. CDR3 nucleotide sequence: TGTGCCAGCAGTTTTGGGGGACAGGGGGCCGTTGCCAAAAACATTCAGTACTTC. Protein product: CASSFGGQGAVAKNIQYF.

This clonotype was picked up a small number of times. The chain combines TRBV29-1 with TRBJ2-1; 7 positions match TRBD2. There are 14 residues in the CDR3. V lost 7 bases to trimming and J lost 5 bases; unmatched junction nucleotides: 11. Looked up from germline, CDR1 is SQVTM and CDR2 is ANQGSEA. CDR3 sequence: CSGGGSSAHNEQFF. The DNA of the CDR3 is TGCAGCGGGGGGGGGTCTAGCGCACACAATGAGCAGTTCTTC.

V gene TRBV5-1 combines with J gene TRBJ1-1; TRBD1 aligns across 7 bases. The V and J ends lost 4 bases and 1 base, in that order; junction bases with no gene match: 7. CDR3 length: 15 residues. The germline V gene encodes CDR1 SGHRS and CDR2 YFSETQ. This chain's CDR3 is CASSPGQVGNTEAFF. The CDR3 nucleotides are TGCGCCAGCAGCCCCGGACAGGTCGGGAACACTGAAGCTTTCTTT.